This TCR beta chain comes out of a study of spatial heterogeneity in lung cancer. By share of the sample, this clonotype is medium-sized (0.01 to 0.1%). Its antigen is not identified. This beta chain is a stray sequence in a library constructed for alpha chains; its clone size is not meaningful. Regarding time point: sample taken at primary tumor resection. The CDR3 has 12 residues. Germline CDR1 and CDR2: MNHNS and SASEGT. After removal of 4 bases from V and 8 bases from J, the junction contained 3 bases not matched to a gene. Via MiXCR, TCRdb re-called the 5' RACE reads, giving one row per CDR3 protein. The sample has roughly 10,000 distinct CDR3 sequences, around 8.3% seen once. Study findings and constraints: How many expanded intratumoral alpha and beta TCRs were present tracked the tumor mutation count, which was a count of nonsynonymous mutations.

This specimen consisted of lung tumor tissue, obtained at surgery. The genes are TRBV6-1 and TRBJ1-1; 8 bases line up with TRBD1. This TCR was sampled from a female donor with early-stage non-small cell lung cancer. CDR3 sequence: CASSVRQGEAFF. The CDR3 DNA follows: TGTGCCAGCAGTGTACGACAGGGGGAAGCTTTCTTT.